These 10 T cell receptor beta chains share one sample of origin, sequenced in a study of radiation and T cells in renal cell carcinoma (dated by TCRdb to 2019 to 2021). The library was obtained by the immunoSEQ multiplex PCR assay. The source is immuneACCESS, and TCRdb retained only in-frame sequences with V and J called. Part of the clones is not carried over; for the studies checked, unresolved V genes explain less than half of this, and the remainder is unexplained. The sample yields approximately 150,000 clones; over 65% were counted once. Jointly, the top ten make up around a quarter of the sample. The time point label, as the study defines it: baseline pretreatment blood. The treatment or condition tag for this specimen amounts to: 15 Gy SBRT to primary tumor, nephrectomy 4 weeks later. Sequencing used blood, obtained from a patient whose treatment included radiotherapy and nephrectomy. The source is a woman aged 45 to 65 with renal cell carcinoma.

The V call is TRBV5-1, the J call TRBJ1-1; 8 bases agree with TRBD1. Germline V gene data show CDR1 as SGHRS and CDR2 as YFSETQ. V shed 4 bases and J 4 bases; nucleotides not matched to a gene: 9. CDR3 length: 15 amino acids. For the CDR3, the DNA is TGCGCCAGCAGCCCGGGGCAGGGGGCGAGCACTGAAGCTTTCTTT. It specifies CASSPGQGASTEAFF.

J is TRBJ1-5 and V is TRBV20-1; unclear D gene. Trimming stripped 1 base from V and 7 bases from J, with 5 bases between. Germline V gene lookup returns CDR1 DFQATT and CDR2 SNEGSKA (reference sequence). The CDR3 is made up of 11 amino acids. CDR3 DNA sequence: TGCAGTGCTAGAGTACGGCAGCCCCAGCATTTT. Its protein product is CSARVRQPQHF.

The rearrangement links TRBV5-6 to TRBJ2-2; the match to TRBD2 covers 9 bases. With 1 base clipped from V and 7 bases from J, the junction kept 8 bases outside the gene matches. Germline V CDR1 and CDR2: SGHDT, YYEEEE. This CDR3 comprises 16 residues. The CDR3 protein is CASSLFSGSGFGELFF. The CDR3 DNA follows: TGTGCCAGCAGCTTGTTTAGCGGGAGCGGATTCGGGGAGCTGTTTTTT.

This chain uses TRBV2 with TRBJ2-3; D is ambiguous. The CDR3 is 13 residues long. Per germline, CDR1 SNHLY and CDR2 FYNNEI. Trimming took off 7 bases at V and 6 bases at J, with 14 bases between the two ends. The DNA of the CDR3 is TGTGCCAGCACCAGTTCCCCCGAGGATACGCAGTATTTT. Translation: CASTSSPEDTQYF.

The chain carries TRBV5-1 and TRBJ1-3; the D gene is possibly TRBD1 (6 bases). Trimming removed 7 bases at V and 1 base at J, with 18 bases between. The CDR3 has 16 residues. Germline assignment: CDR1 SGHRS and CDR2 YFSETQ. The CDR3 DNA follows: TGCGCCAGCTCCGGGGGAGTTAGGGGGTCTGGAAACACCATATATTTT. Its translation is CASSGGVRGSGNTIYF.

This rearrangement joins TRBV2 to TRBJ2-3, with TRBD2 as a possible D gene (6 bases). The CDR3 length is 13 residues. Germline-derived CDR1 and CDR2 are SNHLY and FYNNEI. V lost 7 bases and J 6 bases, leaving 14 bases between the germline ends. The CDR3 spells CASNPEREDTQYF. For the CDR3, the DNA is TGTGCCAGCAACCCGGAACGGGAGGATACGCAGTATTTT.

This rearrangement joins TRBV4-1 to TRBJ1-3; maybe TRBD1 (5 bases). Germline loops: CDR1 MGHRA, CDR2 YSYEKL. The CDR3 extends over 16 amino acids. Between the trimmed V and J ends, which lost 3 bases and 0 bases, there was a span of 12 bases. The DNA of the CDR3 is TGCGCCAGCAGCCAGCCTTGGACAAGCTCTGGAAACACCATATATTTT. Translated: CASSQPWTSSGNTIYF.

This clone appeared a few times. The chain joins TRBV11-3 to TRBJ2-7; D ambiguous. Germline V gene data show CDR1 as SGHNT and CDR2 as YENEEA. Trimming cost V 6 bases and J 4 bases, with 13 bases left between them. This CDR3 has 13 residues. In nucleotides, the CDR3 is TGTGCCAGCAGTGGACCTACGGTGTACGAGCAGTACTTC. Its translation is CASSGPTVYEQYF.

In its sample, this clone was seen once. The gene calls are TRBV7-2 and TRBJ2-7, with D maybe TRBD2 (6 bases). CDR1 and CDR2 from the germline V gene are SGHTA and FQGNSA. The CDR3 runs to 15 residues. The V end lost 2 bases, the J end lost 1 base, and 12 bases lay between the germline ends. In nucleotides, the CDR3 is TGTGCCAGCAGCTTAACGGGGGACGGATCCTACGAGCAGTACTTC. Amino acid sequence: CASSLTGDGSYEQYF.

The chain carries TRBV15 and TRBJ1-2, with 7 bases fitting TRBD1. Looked up from germline, CDR1 is LNHNV and CDR2 is YYDKDF (reference sequence). The trim removed 4 bases at V and 6 bases at J, leaving 11 bases unmatched. The CDR3 covers 15 residues. DNA of the CDR3: TGTGCCACCAGCACGACAGGGACCTCATCTCATGGCTACACCTTC. The encoded protein is CATSTTGTSSHGYTF.